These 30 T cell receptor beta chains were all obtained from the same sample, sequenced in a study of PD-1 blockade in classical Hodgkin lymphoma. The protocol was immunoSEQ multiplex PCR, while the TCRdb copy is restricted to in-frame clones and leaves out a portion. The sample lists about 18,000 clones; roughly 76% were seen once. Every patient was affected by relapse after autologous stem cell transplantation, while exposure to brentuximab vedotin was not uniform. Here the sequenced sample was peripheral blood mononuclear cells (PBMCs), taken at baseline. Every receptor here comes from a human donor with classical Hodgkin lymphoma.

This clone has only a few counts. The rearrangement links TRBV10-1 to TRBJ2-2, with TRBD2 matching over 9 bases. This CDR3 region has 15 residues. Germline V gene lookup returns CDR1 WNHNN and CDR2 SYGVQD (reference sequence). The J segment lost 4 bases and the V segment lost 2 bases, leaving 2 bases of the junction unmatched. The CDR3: CASSEGSGSTGELFF. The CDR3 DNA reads TGCGCCAGCAGTGAGGGTAGCGGGAGCACCGGGGAGCTGTTTTTT.

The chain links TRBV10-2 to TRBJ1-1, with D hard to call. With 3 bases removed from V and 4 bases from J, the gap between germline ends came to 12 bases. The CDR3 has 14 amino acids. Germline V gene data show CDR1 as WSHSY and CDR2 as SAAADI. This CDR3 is CASSEYRSSTEAFF. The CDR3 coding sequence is TGCGCCAGCAGTGAATACCGCTCGTCCACTGAAGCTTTCTTT.

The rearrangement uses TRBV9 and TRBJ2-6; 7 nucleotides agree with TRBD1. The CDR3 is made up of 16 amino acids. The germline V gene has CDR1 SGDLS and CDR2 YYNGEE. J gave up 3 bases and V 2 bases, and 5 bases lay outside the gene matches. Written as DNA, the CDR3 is TGTGCCAGCAGCGTTACAACAGGGGTTGGGGCCAACGTCCTGACTTTC. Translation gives CASSVTTGVGANVLTF. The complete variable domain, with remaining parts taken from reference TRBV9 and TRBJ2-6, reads DSGVTQTPKHLITATGQRVTLRCSPRSGDLSVYWYQQSLDQGLQFLIQYYNGEERAKGNILERFSAQQFPDLHSELNLSSLELGDSALYFCASSVTTGVGANVLTFGAGSRLTVL.

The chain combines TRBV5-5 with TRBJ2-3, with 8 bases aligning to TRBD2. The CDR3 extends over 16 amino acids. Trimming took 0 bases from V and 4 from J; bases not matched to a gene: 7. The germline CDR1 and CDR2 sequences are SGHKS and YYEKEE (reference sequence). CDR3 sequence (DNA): TGTGCCAGCAGCTTGGAGGCGGGGGGCATGGCAGATACGCAGTATTTT. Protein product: CASSLEAGGMADTQYF.

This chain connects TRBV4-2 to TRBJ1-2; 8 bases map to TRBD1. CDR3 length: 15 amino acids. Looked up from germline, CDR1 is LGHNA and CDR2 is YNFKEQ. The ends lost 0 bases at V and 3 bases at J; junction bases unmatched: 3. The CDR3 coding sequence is TGTGCCAGCAGCCAAGATCAGGGGGCGGACTATGGCTACACCTTC. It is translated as CASSQDQGADYGYTF.

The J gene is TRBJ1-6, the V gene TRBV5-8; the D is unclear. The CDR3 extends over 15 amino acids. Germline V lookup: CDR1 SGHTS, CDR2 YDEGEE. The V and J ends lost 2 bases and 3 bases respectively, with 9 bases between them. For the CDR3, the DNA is TGTGCCAGCAGCTTTCAGAGTCTCTATAATTCACCCCTCCACTTT. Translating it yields CASSFQSLYNSPLHF.

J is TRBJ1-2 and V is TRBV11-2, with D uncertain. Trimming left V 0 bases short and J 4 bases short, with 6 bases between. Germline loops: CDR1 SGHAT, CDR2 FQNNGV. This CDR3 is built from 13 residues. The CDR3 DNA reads TGTGCCAGCAGCTTAGAGGGTAGCTATGGCTACACCTTC. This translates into CASSLEGSYGYTF.

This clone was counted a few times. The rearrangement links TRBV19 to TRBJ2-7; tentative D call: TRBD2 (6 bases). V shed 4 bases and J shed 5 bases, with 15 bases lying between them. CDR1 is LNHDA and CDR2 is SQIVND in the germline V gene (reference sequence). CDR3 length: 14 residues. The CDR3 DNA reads TGTGCCAGTAGTAGTGGAGGGTTCAACGACGAGCAGTACTTC. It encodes CASSSGGFNDEQYF.

CDR3 region: CASSFRQGSTEAFF. The DNA of the CDR3 is TGTGCCAGTAGTTTTCGTCAGGGGAGCACTGAAGCTTTCTTT. The chain recombines TRBV19 with TRBJ1-1, with D possibly matching TRBD1 (6 bases). CDR3 length: 14 residues. Trimming left V 5 bases short and J 4 bases short, with 14 bases between. Germline assignment: CDR1 LNHDA and CDR2 SQIVND (reference sequence).

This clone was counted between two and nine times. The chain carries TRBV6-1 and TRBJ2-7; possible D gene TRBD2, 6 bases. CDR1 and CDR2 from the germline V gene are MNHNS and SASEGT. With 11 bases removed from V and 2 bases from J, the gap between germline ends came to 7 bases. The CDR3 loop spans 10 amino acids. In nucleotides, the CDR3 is TGTGCCGGCGGGACCTACGAGCAGTACTTC. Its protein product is CAGGTYEQYF.

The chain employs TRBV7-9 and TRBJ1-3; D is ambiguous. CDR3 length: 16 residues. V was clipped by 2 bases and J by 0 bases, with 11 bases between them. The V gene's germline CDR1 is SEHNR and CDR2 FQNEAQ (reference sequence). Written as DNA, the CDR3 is TGTGCCAGCAGCTTATGGGTTAGCAACTCTGGAAACACCATATATTTT. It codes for CASSLWVSNSGNTIYF. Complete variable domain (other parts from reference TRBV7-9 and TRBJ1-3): DTGVSQNPRHKITKRGQNVTFRCDPISEHNRLYWYRQTLGQGPEFLTYFQNEAQLEKSRLLSDRFSAERPKGSFSTLEIQRTEQGDSAMYLCASSLWVSNSGNTIYFGEGSWLTVV.

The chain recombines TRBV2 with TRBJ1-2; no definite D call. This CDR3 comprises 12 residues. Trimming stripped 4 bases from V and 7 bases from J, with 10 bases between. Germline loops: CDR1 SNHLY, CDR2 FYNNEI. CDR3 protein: CASSANEGGYTF. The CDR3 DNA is TGTGCCAGCAGTGCCAATGAGGGTGGCTACACCTTC.

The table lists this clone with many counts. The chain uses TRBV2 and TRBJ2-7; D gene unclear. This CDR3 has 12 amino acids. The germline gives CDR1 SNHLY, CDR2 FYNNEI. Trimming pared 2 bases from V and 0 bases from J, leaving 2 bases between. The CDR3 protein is CASSELSYEQYF. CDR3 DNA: TGTGCCAGCAGTGAACTCTCCTACGAGCAGTACTTC.

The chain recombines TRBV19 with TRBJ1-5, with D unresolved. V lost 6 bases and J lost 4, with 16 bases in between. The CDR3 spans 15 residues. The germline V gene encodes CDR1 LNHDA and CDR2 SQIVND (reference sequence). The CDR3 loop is CASRMVAGGNQPQHF. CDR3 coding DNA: TGTGCCAGTAGAATGGTCGCAGGAGGAAATCAGCCCCAGCATTTT.

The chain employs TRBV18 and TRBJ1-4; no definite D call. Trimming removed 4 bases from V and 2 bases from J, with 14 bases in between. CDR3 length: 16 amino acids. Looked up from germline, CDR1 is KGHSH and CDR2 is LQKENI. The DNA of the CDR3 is TGTGCCAGCTCACTGTTGGTGGCCGACACTAATGAAAAACTGTTTTTT. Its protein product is CASSLLVADTNEKLFF.

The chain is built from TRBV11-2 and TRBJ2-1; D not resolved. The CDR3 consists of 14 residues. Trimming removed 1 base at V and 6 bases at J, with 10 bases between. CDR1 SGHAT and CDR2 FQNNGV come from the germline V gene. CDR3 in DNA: TGTGCCAGCAGCTTAGCAGGTCGACGCAATGAGCAGTTCTTC. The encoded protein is CASSLAGRRNEQFF. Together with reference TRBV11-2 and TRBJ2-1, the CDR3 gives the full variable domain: EAGVAQSPRYKIIEKRQSVAFWCNPISGHATLYWYQQILGQGPKLLIQFQNNGVVDDSQLPKDRFSAERLKGVDSTLKIQPAKLEDSAVYLCASSLAGRRNEQFFGPGTRLTVL.

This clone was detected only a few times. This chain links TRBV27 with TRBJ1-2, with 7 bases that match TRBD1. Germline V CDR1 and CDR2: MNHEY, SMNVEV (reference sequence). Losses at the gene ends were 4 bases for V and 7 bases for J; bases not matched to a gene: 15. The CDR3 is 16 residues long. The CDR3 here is CASSYLSGTEGGGYTF. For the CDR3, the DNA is TGTGCCAGCAGTTACCTCTCCGGGACAGAGGGTGGTGGCTACACCTTC.

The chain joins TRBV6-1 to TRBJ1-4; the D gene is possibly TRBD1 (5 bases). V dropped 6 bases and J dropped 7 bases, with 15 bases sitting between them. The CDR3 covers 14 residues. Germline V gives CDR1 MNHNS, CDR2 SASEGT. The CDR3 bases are TGTGCCAGCAGCACCGGGGGGTGGGGTGAAAAACTGTTTTTT. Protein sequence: CASSTGGWGEKLFF.

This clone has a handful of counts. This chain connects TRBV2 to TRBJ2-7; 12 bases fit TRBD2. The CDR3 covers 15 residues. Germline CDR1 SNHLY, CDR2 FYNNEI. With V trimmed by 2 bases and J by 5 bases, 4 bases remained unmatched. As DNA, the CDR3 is TGTGCCAGCAGTGAATTGACTAGCGGGAGCAACGAGCAGTACTTC. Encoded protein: CASSELTSGSNEQYF.

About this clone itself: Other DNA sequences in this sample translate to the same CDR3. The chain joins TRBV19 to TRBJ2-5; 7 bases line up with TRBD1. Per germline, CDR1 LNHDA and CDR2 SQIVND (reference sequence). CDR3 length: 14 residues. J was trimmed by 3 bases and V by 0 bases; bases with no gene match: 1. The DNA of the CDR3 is TGTGCCAGTAGTATAGACGGGACAGAAGAGACCCAGTACTTC. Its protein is CASSIDGTEETQYF.

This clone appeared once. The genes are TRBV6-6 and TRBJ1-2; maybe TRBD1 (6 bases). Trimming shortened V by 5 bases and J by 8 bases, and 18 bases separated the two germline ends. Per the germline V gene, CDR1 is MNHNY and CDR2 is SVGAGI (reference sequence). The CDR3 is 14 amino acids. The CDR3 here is CASSTQQGSGGYTF. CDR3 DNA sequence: TGTGCCAGCAGTACGCAACAGGGCTCGGGAGGCTACACCTTC.

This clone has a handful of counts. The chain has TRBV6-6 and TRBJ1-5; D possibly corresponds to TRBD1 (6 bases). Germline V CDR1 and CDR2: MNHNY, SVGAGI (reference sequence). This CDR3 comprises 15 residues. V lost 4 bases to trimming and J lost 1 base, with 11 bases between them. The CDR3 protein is CASSSQGLSNQPQHF. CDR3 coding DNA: TGTGCCAGCAGTTCGCAGGGGCTGAGCAATCAGCCCCAGCATTTT.

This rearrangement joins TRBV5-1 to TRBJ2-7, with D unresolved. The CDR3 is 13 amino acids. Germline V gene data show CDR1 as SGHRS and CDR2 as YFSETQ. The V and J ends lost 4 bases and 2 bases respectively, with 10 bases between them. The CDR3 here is CASSPVDPYEQYF. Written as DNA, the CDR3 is TGCGCCAGCAGCCCGGTAGATCCCTACGAGCAGTACTTC.

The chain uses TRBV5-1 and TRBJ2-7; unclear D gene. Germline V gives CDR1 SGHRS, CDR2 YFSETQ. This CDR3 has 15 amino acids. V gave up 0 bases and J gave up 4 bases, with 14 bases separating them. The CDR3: CASSLEGRGFYEQYF. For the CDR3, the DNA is TGCGCCAGCAGCTTGGAGGGTCGTGGCTTTTACGAGCAGTACTTC.

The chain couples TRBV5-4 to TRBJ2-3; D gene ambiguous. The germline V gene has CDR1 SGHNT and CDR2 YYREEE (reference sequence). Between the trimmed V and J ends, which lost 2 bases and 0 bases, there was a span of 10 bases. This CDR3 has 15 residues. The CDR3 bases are TGTGCCAGCAGCTTCGTCAGCGCGAGCACAGATACGCAGTATTTT. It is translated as CASSFVSASTDTQYF. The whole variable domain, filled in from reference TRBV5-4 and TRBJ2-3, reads ETGVTQSPTHLIKTRGQQVTLRCSSQSGHNTVSWYQQALGQGPQFIFQYYREEENGRGNFPPRFSGLQFPNYSSELNVNALELDDSALYLCASSFVSASTDTQYFGPGTRLTVL.

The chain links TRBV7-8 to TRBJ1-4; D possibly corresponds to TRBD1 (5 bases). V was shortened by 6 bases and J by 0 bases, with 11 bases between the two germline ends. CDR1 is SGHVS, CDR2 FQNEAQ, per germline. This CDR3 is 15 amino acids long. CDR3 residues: CASRPRGATNEKLFF. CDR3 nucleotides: TGTGCCAGCAGGCCGAGGGGCGCAACTAATGAAAAACTGTTTTTT.

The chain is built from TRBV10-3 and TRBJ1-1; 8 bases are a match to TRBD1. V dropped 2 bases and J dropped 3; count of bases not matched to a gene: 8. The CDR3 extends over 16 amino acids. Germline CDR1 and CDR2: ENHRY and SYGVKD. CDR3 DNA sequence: TGTGCCATCAGTGAGAGATTTAACAGGGGGGACACTGAAGCTTTCTTT. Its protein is CAISERFNRGDTEAFF.

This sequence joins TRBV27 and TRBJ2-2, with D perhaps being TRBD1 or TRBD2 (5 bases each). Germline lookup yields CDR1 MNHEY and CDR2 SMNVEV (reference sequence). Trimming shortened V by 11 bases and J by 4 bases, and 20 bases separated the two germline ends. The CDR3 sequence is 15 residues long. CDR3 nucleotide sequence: TGTGCCCTCATTGAAAGGGGCGAGGGCACCGGGGAGCTGTTTTTT. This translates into CALIERGEGTGELFF.

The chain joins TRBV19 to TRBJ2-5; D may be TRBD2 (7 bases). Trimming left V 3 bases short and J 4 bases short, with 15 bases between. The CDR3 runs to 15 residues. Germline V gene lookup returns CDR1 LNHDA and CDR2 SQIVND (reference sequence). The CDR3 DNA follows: TGTGCCAGTAGTATCGGCGGGGGCCCCTTAGAGACCCAGTACTTC. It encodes CASSIGGGPLETQYF.

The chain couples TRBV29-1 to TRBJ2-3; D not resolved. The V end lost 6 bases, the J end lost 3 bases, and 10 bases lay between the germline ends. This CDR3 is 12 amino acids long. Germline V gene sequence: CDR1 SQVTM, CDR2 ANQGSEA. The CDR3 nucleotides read TGCAGCGTCAGGCCGCTGACAGATACGCAGTATTTT. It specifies CSVRPLTDTQYF.